A selection of T cell receptor beta chains follows, all from one sample in a study of blood T cells in healthy people across ages. TCRdb processed the 5' RACE reads anew with MiXCR; each CDR3 protein has one entry. The profile shows fewer than 2 million distinct CDR3 sequences, about 39% of them singletons. What was sequenced was blood. The receptors here all came from a human donor in good health. The CDR3 runs from the conserved cysteine through the conserved F or W. The order of the fields is V gene, J gene, D gene, clone size, CDR3 protein, CDR3 DNA. A D gene is named only where the DNA matches it firmly. Not every row has a clone size; where given, it reads once, few, many or a size class.

>TRBV29-1|TRBJ1-2|TRBD1|.
CSALGGDRGSYGYTF
TGCAGCGCCCTCGGCGGGGACAGGGGAAGTTATGGCTACACCTTC
>TRBV12-3/TRBV12-4|TRBJ1-5|.|.
CASSFLGGGLPYSNQPQHF
TGTGCCAGCAGTTTCCTGGGCGGGGGCTTGCCATATAGCAATCAGCCCCAGCATTTT
>TRBV24-1|TRBJ2-3|.|few
CATSTGDTQYF
TGTGCCACCAGTACAGGGGATACGCAGTATTTT
>TRBV20-1|TRBJ2-1|TRBD2|.
CSAYGTSGSGNEQFF
TGCAGTGCTTATGGGACTAGCGGGTCCGGGAATGAGCAGTTCTTC
>TRBV6-2/TRBV6-3|TRBJ2-5|.|.
CASSYSSEGFQETQYF
TGTGCCAGCAGTTACTCGTCCGAGGGGTTCCAAGAGACCCAGTACTTC
>TRBV20-1|TRBJ1-3|.|.
CSARDGTETIYF
TGCAGTGCTAGAGATGGGACGGAGACCATATATTTT
>TRBV7-8|TRBJ2-3|TRBD1|.
CASSSYRDRGGAQYF
TGTGCCAGCAGCTCCTACCGGGACAGGGGAGGAGCGCAGTATTTT
>TRBV24-1|TRBJ2-7|.|.
CATSDGSYEQYF
TGTGCCACCTCGGACGGATCCTACGAGCAGTACTTC
>TRBV4-2|TRBJ2-1|TRBD1|.
CASSQDQTGGAYNEQFF
TGTGCCAGCAGCCAAGATCAGACAGGGGGCGCCTACAATGAGCAGTTCTTC
>TRBV20-1|TRBJ1-2|.|.
CSAKGNHDGYTF
TGCAGTGCTAAGGGAAACCACGATGGCTACACCTTC
>TRBV6-1|TRBJ2-7|TRBD2|.
CASSDIAGSSYEQYF
TGTGCCAGCAGTGACATAGCGGGGTCTTCCTACGAGCAGTACTTC
>TRBV12-3/TRBV12-4|TRBJ2-7|TRBD1|few
CASSMSGTGVYEQYF
TGTGCCAGCAGTATGTCCGGGACAGGGGTTTACGAGCAGTACTTC
>TRBV12-3/TRBV12-4|TRBJ2-3|.|.
CASSFFVGTDTQYF
TGTGCCAGCAGTTTCTTCGTAGGGACCGATACGCAGTATTTT
>TRBV7-2|TRBJ2-7|.|.
CASSPQPPWDGYEQYF
TGTGCCAGCAGCCCCCAACCTCCTTGGGACGGCTACGAGCAGTACTTC
>TRBV4-3|TRBJ2-3|TRBD2|.
CASSRGLAGGRLSTDTQYF
TGCGCCAGCAGCCGAGGACTAGCGGGGGGCCGACTTTCCACAGATACGCAGTATTTT
>TRBV4-3|TRBJ2-2|.|.
CASSLLKPPFTGELFF
TGCGCCAGCAGCCTCCTGAAACCCCCCTTCACCGGGGAGCTGTTTTTT
>TRBV27|TRBJ1-5|.|.
CATRGVDLNQPQHF
TGTGCCACTCGGGGCGTAGATCTCAATCAGCCCCAGCATTTT
>TRBV28|TRBJ2-5|.|.
CASGKKTQYF
TGTGCCAGCGGGAAAAAGACCCAGTACTTC
>TRBV20-1|TRBJ1-5|.|.
CSASKWARNQPQHF
TGCAGTGCTTCCAAGTGGGCCCGGAATCAGCCCCAGCATTTT
>TRBV2|TRBJ2-3|TRBD1|.
CASRTRGTTGDTQYF
TGTGCCAGCCGGACCAGGGGGACCACCGGAGATACGCAGTATTTT
>TRBV7-9|TRBJ2-5|.|.
CASSFGLNQETQYF
TGTGCCAGCAGCTTCGGACTGAACCAAGAGACCCAGTACTTC
>TRBV7-2|TRBJ1-6|.|few
CASSSTLGGASPLHF
TGTGCCAGCAGCTCGACCCTGGGAGGTGCTTCACCCCTCCACTTT
>TRBV5-5|TRBJ1-5|TRBD1|.
CASSFWDRGNQPQHF
TGTGCCAGCAGCTTTTGGGACAGGGGTAATCAGCCCCAGCATTTT
>TRBV5-6|TRBJ1-2|TRBD1|.
CASSPPGQGWNGYTF
TGTGCCAGCAGCCCGCCCGGACAGGGCTGGAATGGCTACACCTTC
>TRBV12-3/TRBV12-4|TRBJ2-7|.|.
CASTKAQGAYEQYF
TGTGCCAGCACCAAAGCCCAAGGTGCCTACGAGCAGTACTTC
>TRBV6-1|TRBJ2-5|.|.
CASSELSYGQETQYF
TGTGCCAGCAGTGAATTGTCGTACGGACAAGAGACCCAGTACTTC
>TRBV29-1|TRBJ2-1|TRBD1|few
CSAPGQGSHNEQFF
TGCAGCGCTCCGGGACAGGGGTCCCACAATGAGCAGTTCTTC
>TRBV27|TRBJ2-3|TRBD2|.
CASARGIDTDTQYF
TGTGCCAGTGCGCGGGGGATAGACACAGATACGCAGTATTTT
>TRBV29-1|TRBJ2-7|TRBD1|few
CSASRGPSNEQYF
TGCAGCGCCAGTAGGGGGCCCTCCAACGAGCAGTACTTC
>TRBV9|TRBJ2-1|TRBD2|.
CAGSTGTSGDYNEQFF
TGTGCCGGCAGCACTGGGACTAGCGGGGACTACAATGAGCAGTTCTTC
>TRBV10-3|TRBJ2-3|.|.
CAIWAGASTDTQYF
TGTGCCATCTGGGCCGGTGCTAGCACAGATACGCAGTATTTT
>TRBV6-6|TRBJ1-2|.|many
CASVGTNYGYTF
TGTGCCAGCGTAGGAACTAACTATGGCTACACCTTC
>TRBV2|TRBJ2-3|.|many
CASKGSATDTQYF
TGTGCCAGCAAGGGCAGTGCCACAGATACGCAGTATTTT
>TRBV4-3|TRBJ2-7|.|.
CASSQDILGTEQYF
TGCGCCAGCAGCCAAGATATTCTCGGAACCGAGCAGTACTTC
>TRBV7-9|TRBJ2-7|.|few
CASSPPGGAHEQYF
TGTGCCAGCAGCCCCCCAGGAGGGGCCCACGAGCAGTACTTC
>TRBV29-1|TRBJ2-3|.|.
CSVAATDTQYF
TGCAGCGTTGCGGCCACAGATACGCAGTATTTT
>TRBV12-3/TRBV12-4|TRBJ2-6|.|few
CASSSSRRTSGANVPTF
TGTGCCAGCAGTTCTTCTCGGCGGACCTCTGGGGCCAACGTCCCGACTTTC
>TRBV7-8|TRBJ2-7|.|.
CASSLGWTADFSYEQYF
TGTGCCAGCAGCTTGGGGTGGACAGCTGATTTTTCCTACGAGCAGTACTTC
>TRBV29-1|TRBJ1-1|.|few
CSAGPRLRGTEAFF
TGCAGCGCTGGGCCCCGCCTAAGGGGGACTGAAGCTTTCTTT
>TRBV6-5|TRBJ1-2|TRBD1|.
CASSYATGGYTF
TGTGCCAGCAGTTACGCGACAGGGGGCTACACCTTC
>TRBV7-2|TRBJ2-3|TRBD1|.
CASSSGTGGFSTDTQYF
TGTGCCAGCAGTTCCGGGACAGGGGGCTTTTCCACAGATACGCAGTATTTT
>TRBV27|TRBJ1-2|.|.
CASKKGGNGYTF
TGTGCCAGCAAAAAAGGGGGGAATGGCTACACCTTC
>TRBV5-1|TRBJ2-1|TRBD2|.
CASSLDPSGGINEQFF
TGCGCCAGCAGCTTGGACCCTAGCGGGGGGATCAATGAGCAGTTCTTC
>TRBV29-1|TRBJ1-2|.|.
CSVAPGGSVNYGYTF
TGCAGCGTTGCCCCCGGGGGGTCTGTTAACTATGGCTACACCTTC
>TRBV4-3|TRBJ2-1|.|.
CASSQDMEGRGFDEQFF
TGCGCCAGCAGCCAAGATATGGAGGGCAGGGGGTTTGATGAGCAGTTCTTC
>TRBV29-1|TRBJ2-3|.|once
CSVDRGSATDTQYF
TGCAGCGTTGATAGGGGGAGTGCCACAGATACGCAGTATTTT
>TRBV20-1|TRBJ1-2|TRBD1|.
CSARRDRGRGYTF
TGCAGTGCTAGGAGGGACAGGGGTAGGGGCTACACCTTC
>TRBV28|TRBJ1-2|.|.
CASSLVVNGYTF
TGTGCCAGCAGTTTAGTAGTCAACGGCTACACCTTC